This T cell receptor (beta chain) was sequenced in a study of control samples from healthy donors and cancer patients (dated by TCRdb to 2020 to 2022). In the case of this clone: Its antigen remains unidentified. No much larger clone is present one base from it, and per-base qualities are unavailable.

The method was the immunoSEQ multiplex PCR assay. TCRdb provides this immuneACCESS table in a form limited to in-frame rearrangements. Some clones are lacking; in checked studies, under half of them reflect an unresolved V gene, and why the rest are absent is not known. In all, the sample holds more than 85,000 clones, and roughly 85% of those were seen once. The ten largest account for less than 15% of the sample. Sequencing input: blood. This clonotype was sampled from a woman aged 45 to 65 in good health.

The nucleotide sequence reads as follows: TGTGCCTGGAGACCCGGGACAGCAAGACAAGAGACCCAGTACTTC. Translated, it gives CAWRPGTARQETQYF. The chain links TRBV30 with TRBJ2-5; 7 bases in between match TRBD1. CDR1 is given as GTSNPN and CDR2 as SVGIG, both from the germline V gene (reference sequence). Trimming removed 3 bases from V and 2 bases from J; the gene matches leave 9 bases unexplained. Including the terminal cysteine and phenylalanine, the CDR3 comprises 15 residues. The retained sequence is limited to the CDR3, 45 bases, with the frame set at the first base.